This record covers a single T cell receptor beta chain. Antigen specificity is unknown. The data were taken from a study of a mutant IDH1 vaccine in newly diagnosed glioma. The CDR3 has 11 residues. The V gene's germline CDR1 is GTSNPN and CDR2 SVGIG (reference sequence). V lost 0 bases and J lost 2, with 2 bases in between. TCRdb's copy holds only in-frame clones and misses some; the assay was immunoSEQ multiplex PCR. The sample comprises some 70,000 clones, roughly 78% of which are singletons, and about 7.5% rests with the top ten. General study findings and limits: Vaccine-induced immune responses were detected in approximately 93% of patients.

Sample time point: baseline, week 1 (first vaccination visit). The treatment: pre-vaccination baseline after standard-of-care therapy. The clonotype originates from a man aged 50 or older with glioma. The chain couples TRBV30 to TRBJ2-7; D is ambiguous. Sample: PBMCs, taken from a glioma patient treated with radiotherapy, temozolomide or both. CDR3 sequence reads: CAWSVAYEQYF. CDR3 bases: TGTGCCTGGAGTGTAGCCTACGAGCAGTACTTC.